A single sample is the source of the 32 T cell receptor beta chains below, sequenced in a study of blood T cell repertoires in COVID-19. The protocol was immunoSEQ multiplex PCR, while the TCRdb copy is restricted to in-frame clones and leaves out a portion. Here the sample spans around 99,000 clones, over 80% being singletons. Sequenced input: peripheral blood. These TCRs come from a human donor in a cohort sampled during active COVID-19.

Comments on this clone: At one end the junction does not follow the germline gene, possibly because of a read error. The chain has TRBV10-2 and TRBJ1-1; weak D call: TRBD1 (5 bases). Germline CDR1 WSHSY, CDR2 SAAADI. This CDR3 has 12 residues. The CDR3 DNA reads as TGCGCCAGCAGTGTCGGTGGGACTGCAGCTTTCTTT. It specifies CASSVGGTAAFF.

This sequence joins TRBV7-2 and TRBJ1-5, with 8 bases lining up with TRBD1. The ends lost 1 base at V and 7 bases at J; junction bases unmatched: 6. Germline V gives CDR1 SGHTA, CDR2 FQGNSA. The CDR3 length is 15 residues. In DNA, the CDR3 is TGTGCCAGCAGCTTAGTAGTTGCAGGGGGCCAGCCCCAGCATTTT. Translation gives CASSLVVAGGQPQHF. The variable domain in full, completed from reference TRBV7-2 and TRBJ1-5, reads GAGVSQSPSNKVTEKGKDVELRCDPISGHTALYWYRQSLGQGLEFLIYFQGNSAPDKSGLPSDRFSAERTGGSVSTLTIQRTQQEDSAVYLCASSLVVAGGQPQHFGDGTRLSIL.

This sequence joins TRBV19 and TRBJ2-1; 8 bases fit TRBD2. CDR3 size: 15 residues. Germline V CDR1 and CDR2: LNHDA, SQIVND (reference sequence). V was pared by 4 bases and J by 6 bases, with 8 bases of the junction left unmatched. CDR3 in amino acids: CASSTAAGATNEQFF. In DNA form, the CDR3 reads TGTGCCAGTAGTACGGCAGCGGGAGCGACCAATGAGCAGTTCTTC.

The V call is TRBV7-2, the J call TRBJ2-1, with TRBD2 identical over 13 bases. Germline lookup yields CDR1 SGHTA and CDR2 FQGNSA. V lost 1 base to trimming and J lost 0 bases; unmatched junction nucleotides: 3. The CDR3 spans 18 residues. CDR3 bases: TGTGCCAGCAGCTTAGGACTAGCGGGGGGTGGCTCCTACAATGAGCAGTTCTTC. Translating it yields CASSLGLAGGGSYNEQFF.

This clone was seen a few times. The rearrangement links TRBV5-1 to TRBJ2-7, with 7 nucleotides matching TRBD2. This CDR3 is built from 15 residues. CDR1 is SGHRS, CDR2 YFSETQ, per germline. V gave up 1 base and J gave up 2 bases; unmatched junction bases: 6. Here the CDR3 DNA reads TGCGCCAGCAGCTTGACGGCCCGGGGGGCCTACGAGCAGTACTTC. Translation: CASSLTARGAYEQYF.

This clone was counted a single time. The CDR3 nucleotides are TGTGCCAGCTCCCCCGGGACTAGCGGCAGGGAGACCCAGTACTTC. It yields the protein CASSPGTSGRETQYF. The V gene is TRBV18, the J gene TRBJ2-5, with 11 bases that match TRBD2. V shed 6 bases, J shed 5 bases, and the junction held 8 bases outside the gene matches. The germline CDR1 and CDR2 sequences are KGHSH and LQKENI. The CDR3 spans 15 residues.

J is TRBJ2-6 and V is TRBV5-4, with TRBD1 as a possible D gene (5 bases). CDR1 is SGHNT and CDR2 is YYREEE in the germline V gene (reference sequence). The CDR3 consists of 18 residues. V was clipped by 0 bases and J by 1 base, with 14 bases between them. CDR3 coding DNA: TGTGCCAGCAGCTTGGCTGGGTCAGGGTTATCTGGGGCCAACGTCCTGACTTTC. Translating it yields CASSLAGSGLSGANVLTF.

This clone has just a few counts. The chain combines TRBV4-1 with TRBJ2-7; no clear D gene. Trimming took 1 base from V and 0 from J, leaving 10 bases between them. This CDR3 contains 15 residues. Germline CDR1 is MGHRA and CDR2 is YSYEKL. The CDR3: CASSQGVPNSYEQYF. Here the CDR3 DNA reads TGCGCCAGCAGCCAAGGAGTGCCTAACTCCTACGAGCAGTACTTC.

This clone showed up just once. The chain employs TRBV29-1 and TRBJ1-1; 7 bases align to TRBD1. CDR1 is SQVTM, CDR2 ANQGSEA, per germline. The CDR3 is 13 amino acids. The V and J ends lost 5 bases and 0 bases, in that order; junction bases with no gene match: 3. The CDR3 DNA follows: TGCAGCGTTTGGGGACAGATGAACACTGAAGCTTTCTTT. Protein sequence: CSVWGQMNTEAFF.

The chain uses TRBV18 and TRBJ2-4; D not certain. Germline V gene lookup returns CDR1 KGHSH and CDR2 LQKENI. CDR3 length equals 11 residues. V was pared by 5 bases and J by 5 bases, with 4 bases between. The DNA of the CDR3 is TGTGCCAGCTCAATAGAAAACATTCAGTACTTC. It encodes CASSIENIQYF.

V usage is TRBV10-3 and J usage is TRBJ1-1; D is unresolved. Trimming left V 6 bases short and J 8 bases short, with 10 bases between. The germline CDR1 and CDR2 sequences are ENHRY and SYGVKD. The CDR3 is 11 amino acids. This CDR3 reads CAIRTLTEAFF. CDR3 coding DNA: TGTGCCATCAGGACCTTGACAGAAGCTTTCTTT.

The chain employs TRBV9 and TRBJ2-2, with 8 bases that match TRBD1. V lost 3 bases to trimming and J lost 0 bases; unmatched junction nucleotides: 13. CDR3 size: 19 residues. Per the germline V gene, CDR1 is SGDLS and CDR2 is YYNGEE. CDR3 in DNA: TGTGCCAGCAGCGGAAGGACAGGGCTTCTATTCGCGAACACCGGGGAGCTGTTTTTT. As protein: CASSGRTGLLFANTGELFF.

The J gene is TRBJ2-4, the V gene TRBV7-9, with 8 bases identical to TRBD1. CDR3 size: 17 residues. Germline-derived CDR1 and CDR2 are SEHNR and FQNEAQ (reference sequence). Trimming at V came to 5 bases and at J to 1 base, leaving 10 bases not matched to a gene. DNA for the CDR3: TGTGCCAGCAGCCCTTCAGGGGGCGGGCGGGCCAAAAACATTCAGTACTTC. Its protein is CASSPSGGGRAKNIQYF. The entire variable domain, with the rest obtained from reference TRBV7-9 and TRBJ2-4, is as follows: DTGVSQNPRHKITKRGQNVTFRCDPISEHNRLYWYRQTLGQGPEFLTYFQNEAQLEKSRLLSDRFSAERPKGSFSTLEIQRTEQGDSAMYLCASSPSGGGRAKNIQYFGAGTRLSVL.

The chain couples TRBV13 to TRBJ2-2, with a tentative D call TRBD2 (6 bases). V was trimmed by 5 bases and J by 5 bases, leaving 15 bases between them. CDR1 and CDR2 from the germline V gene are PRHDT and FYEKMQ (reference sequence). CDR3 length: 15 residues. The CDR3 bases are TGTGCCAGCAGCCACGGTCTAGCGCGGACCGGGGAGCTGTTTTTT. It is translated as CASSHGLARTGELFF.

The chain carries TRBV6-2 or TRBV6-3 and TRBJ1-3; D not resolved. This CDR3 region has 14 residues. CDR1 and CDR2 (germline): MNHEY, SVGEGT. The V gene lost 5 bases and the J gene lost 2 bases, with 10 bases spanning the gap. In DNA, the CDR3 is TGTGCCAGCAGTACCACGGTAACTGGAAACACCATATATTTT. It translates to CASSTTVTGNTIYF.

CDR3 amino acids: CATSGPQETDTQYF. The CDR3 region has the DNA TGTGCCACCAGTGGACCACAGGAGACAGATACGCAGTATTTT. The V call is TRBV24-1, the J call TRBJ2-3; D perhaps matches TRBD1 (5 bases). Germline V gives CDR1 KGHDR, CDR2 SFDVKD. CDR3 length: 14 residues. V was shortened by 5 bases and J by 3 bases, with 11 bases between the two germline ends.

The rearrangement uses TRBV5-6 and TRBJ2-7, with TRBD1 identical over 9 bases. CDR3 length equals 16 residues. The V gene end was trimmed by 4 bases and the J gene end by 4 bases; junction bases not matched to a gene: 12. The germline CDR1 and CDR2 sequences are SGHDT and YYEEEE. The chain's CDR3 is CASSPGPGQGLYEQYF. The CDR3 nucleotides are TGTGCCAGCAGCCCGGGGCCGGGACAGGGACTGTACGAGCAGTACTTC.

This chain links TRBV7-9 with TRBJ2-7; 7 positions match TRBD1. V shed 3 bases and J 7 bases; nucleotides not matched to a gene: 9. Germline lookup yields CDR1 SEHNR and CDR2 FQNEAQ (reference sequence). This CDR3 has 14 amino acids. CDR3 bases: TGTGCCAGCAGCTTTGGTGGACAGGCTATGGAGCAGTACTTC. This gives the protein CASSFGGQAMEQYF.

This chain's CDR3 is CASRTGQGAGGNTIYF. The CDR3 DNA reads TGTGCCAGCAGGACGGGACAGGGGGCGGGAGGAAACACCATATATTTT. This rearrangement joins TRBV6-4 to TRBJ1-3; 12 bases are a match to TRBD1. CDR1 MRHNA and CDR2 SNTAGT come from the germline V gene. V trimming: 6 bases; J trimming: 4 bases; junction bases outside the gene matches: 7. CDR3 length: 16 residues.

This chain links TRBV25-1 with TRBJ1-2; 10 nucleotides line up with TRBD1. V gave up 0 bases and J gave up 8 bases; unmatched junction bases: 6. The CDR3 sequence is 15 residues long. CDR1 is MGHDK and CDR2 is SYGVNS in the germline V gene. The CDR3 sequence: CASSEYARDRGGYTF. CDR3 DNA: TGTGCCAGCAGTGAATATGCGAGGGACAGGGGAGGCTACACCTTC.

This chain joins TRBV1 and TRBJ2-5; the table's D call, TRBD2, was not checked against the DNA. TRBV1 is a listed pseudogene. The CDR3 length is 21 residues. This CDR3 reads CTSSQDVKTSGGGGYQETQYF. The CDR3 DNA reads TGCACCAGCAGCCAAGATGTAAAGACTAGCGGGGGAGGGGGGTACCAAGAGACCCAGTACTTC.

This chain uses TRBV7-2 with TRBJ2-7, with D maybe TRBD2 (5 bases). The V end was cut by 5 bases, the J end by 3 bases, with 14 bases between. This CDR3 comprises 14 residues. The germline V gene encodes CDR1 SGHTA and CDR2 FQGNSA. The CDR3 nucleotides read TGTGCCAGCAGCCCCGACGCGGGTATCTACGAGCAGTACTTC. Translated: CASSPDAGIYEQYF.

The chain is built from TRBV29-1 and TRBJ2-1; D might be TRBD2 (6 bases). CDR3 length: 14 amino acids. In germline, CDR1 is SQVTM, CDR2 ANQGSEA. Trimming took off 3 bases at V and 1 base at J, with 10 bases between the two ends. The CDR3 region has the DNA TGCAGCGTTGACAGGGAGGTGTCCTACAATGAGCAGTTCTTC. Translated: CSVDREVSYNEQFF.

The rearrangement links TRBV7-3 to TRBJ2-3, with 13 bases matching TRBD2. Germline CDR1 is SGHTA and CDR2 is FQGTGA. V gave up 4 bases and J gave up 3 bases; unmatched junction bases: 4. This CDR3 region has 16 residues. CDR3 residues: CASSSGLAGSTDTQYF. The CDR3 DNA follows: TGTGCCAGCAGCTCGGGACTAGCGGGATCTACAGATACGCAGTATTTT.

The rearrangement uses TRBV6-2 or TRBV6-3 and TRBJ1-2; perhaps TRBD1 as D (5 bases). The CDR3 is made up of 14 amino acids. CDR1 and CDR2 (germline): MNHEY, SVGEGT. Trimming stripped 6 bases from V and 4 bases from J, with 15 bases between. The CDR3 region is CASSHDSSPYGYTF. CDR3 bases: TGTGCCAGCAGCCACGACAGTTCTCCCTATGGCTACACCTTC.

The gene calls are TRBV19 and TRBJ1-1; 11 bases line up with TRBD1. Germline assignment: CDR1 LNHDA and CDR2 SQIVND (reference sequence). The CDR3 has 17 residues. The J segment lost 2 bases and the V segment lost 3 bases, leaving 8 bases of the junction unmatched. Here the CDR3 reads CASSIGQGASGNTEAFF. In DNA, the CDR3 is TGTGCCAGTAGTATCGGACAGGGGGCATCGGGAAACACTGAAGCTTTCTTT. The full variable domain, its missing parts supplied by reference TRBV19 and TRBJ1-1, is DGGITQSPKYLFRKEGQNVTLSCEQNLNHDAMYWYRQDPGQGLRLIYYSQIVNDFQKGDIAEGYSVSREKKESFPLTVTSAQKNPTAFYLCASSIGQGASGNTEAFFGQGTRLTVV.

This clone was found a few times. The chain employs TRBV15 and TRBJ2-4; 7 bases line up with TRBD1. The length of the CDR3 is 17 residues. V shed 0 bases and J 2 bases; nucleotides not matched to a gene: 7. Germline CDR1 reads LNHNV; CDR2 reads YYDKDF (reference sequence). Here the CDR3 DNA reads TGTGCCACCAGCAGAGATCAGGGACAGAAGACCAAAAACATTCAGTACTTC. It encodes CATSRDQGQKTKNIQYF.

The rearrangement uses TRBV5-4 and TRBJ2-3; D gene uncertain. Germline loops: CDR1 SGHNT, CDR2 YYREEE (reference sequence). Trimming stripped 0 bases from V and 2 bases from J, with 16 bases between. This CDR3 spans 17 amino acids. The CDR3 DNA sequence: TGTGCCAGCAGCTTGGGTCTGAAGCCTAACCCCACAGATACGCAGTATTTT. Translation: CASSLGLKPNPTDTQYF.

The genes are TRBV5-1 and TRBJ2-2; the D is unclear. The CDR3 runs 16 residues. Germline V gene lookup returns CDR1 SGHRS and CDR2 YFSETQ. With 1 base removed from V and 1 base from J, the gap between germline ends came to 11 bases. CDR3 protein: CASSLLPHLNTGELFF. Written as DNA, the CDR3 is TGCGCCAGCAGCTTGCTTCCACACCTGAACACCGGGGAGCTGTTTTTT.

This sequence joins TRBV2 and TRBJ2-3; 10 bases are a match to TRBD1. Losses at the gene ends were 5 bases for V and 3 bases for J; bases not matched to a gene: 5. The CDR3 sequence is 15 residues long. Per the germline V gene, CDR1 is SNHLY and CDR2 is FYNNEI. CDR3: CASSRDRGGTDTQYF. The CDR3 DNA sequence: TGTGCCAGCAGTCGGGACAGGGGTGGGACAGATACGCAGTATTTT.

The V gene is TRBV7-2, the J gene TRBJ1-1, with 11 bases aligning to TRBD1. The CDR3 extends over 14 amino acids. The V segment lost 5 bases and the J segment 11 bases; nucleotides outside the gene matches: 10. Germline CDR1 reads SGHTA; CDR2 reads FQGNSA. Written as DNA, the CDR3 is TGTGCCAGCAGCCCATGGGACAGGGGGGGTGGCGCTTTCTTT. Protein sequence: CASSPWDRGGGAFF.

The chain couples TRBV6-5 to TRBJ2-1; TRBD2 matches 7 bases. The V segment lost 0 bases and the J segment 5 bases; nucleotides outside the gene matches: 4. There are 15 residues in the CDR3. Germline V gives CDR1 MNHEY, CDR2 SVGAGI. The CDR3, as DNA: TGTGCCAGCAGTTACTCGGCGGGAGCAAACAATGAGCAGTTCTTC. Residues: CASSYSAGANNEQFF.